This TCR beta chain was observed in a study of T-cell memory formation after mild COVID-19 (dated by TCRdb to 2020 to 2023). For context, the study as a whole: Most TCR sequence clusters were specific to one of the two donors. In a couple of donors, T-cell clones that expanded and contracted after mild COVID-19 were tracked by sequencing TCRalpha and TCRbeta repertoires over time. Two young, previously healthy adult volunteers made up the cohort, one male and one female.

PBMCs were isolated by Ficoll-Paque density gradient centrifugation. V and J are truncated by 4 bases and 0 bases respectively, leaving an intervening sequence of 10 bases. CDR1 and CDR2 are read off the germline V gene as SGHRS and YFSETQ. There are 14 amino acids in the CDR3, from cysteine to phenylalanine inclusive. Only the CDR3 DNA stays, 42 bases, in frame from base 1. Study-wide conclusions, independent of this receptor: From day 15 to 85, contracting clones showed balanced CD4/CD8 phenotypes, whereas a second wave of clones that expanded from day 15 to 37 leaned towards CD4+. Only a couple of mild cases were covered by the study, and larger cohorts that include severe cases with pre-infection samples were considered necessary. Contracting CD4+ clones were found mainly in CM and EM memory subsets, while CD8+ clones were enriched in EMRA. The detection of some responding clones in pre-infection memory suggests that pre-existing cross-reactive memory T cells joined the SARS-CoV-2 response. SARS-CoV-2 specificity was not confirmed for the second-wave clones peaking on day 37.

Instrument on record: Illumina NovaSeq 6000. TCRalpha and TCRbeta cDNA libraries were built by 5'RACE with constant-segment primers, adding sample barcodes and unique molecular identifiers. Trizol reagent was used to extract RNA from every sample. Libraries were amplified in two PCR steps, with a second sample barcode and Illumina TruSeq adapters added in the second step. Sequencing of libraries was performed on an Illumina NovaSeq with 2 x 150 bp paired-end reads. On the authors' methods: With migec v1.2.7, reads were demultiplexed and then collapsed into UMI-guided consensus sequences. Using mixcr v2.1.11, UMI consensuses were aligned to TRA and TRB V and J templates and then assembled into clonotypes. Expanded or contracted clonotypes were those called significant by both edgeR and NoisET, with noise models trained on biological replicates. For edgeR calls, a false discovery rate-adjusted p below 0.01 and a log2 fold-change threshold of 1 were applied. As an exploratory analysis of dynamics, PCA with hierarchical clustering was applied to max-normalized trajectories of the 1000 most abundant clonotypes. Separately sequenced CD4+ and CD8+ repertoires were used to assign a CD4 or CD8 phenotype to each responding clone. TCRdb reworked the public reads: Q25 trimming with fastp, MiXCR clone assembly, productive beta chains retained. Rows are unified per CDR3 protein, each entry keeping the most common DNA and genes. These V and J calls originate from TCRdb's pipeline instead of the authors' own analysis. The sample table shows some 40,000 distinct CDR3 sequences, and approximately 6.8% are seen once. The top ten clonotypes cover 1.4% of the sample.

This clonotype appeared a few times. Its specific antigen is unknown. Base qualities are not at hand, and no much larger clone is one base apart. Sequencing was done on a sample of PBMCs or a T cell subset sorted from them (not recorded which). This sequence originates from a man aged 18 to 30 who had mild COVID-19 (a few samples of this study predate the infection). The sample titles of this study are shuffled in the database, so cell type and time point are left out; the donor was told from shared clones. Here the chain combines TRBV5-1 and TRBJ1-1, with the D gene uncertain. The CDR3 corresponds to CASSQWTVNTEAFF. DNA sequence: TGCGCCAGCAGCCAGTGGACGGTGAACACTGAAGCTTTCTTT.